This T cell receptor beta chain was observed in a study of T cell responses to AZD1222 COVID-19 vaccine. Study outcomes and limitations: The donor cohort was predominantly white British with a female majority, and clonal diversity may have been underestimated. Variant regions that are unmutated are reportedly the target of nearly half of spike-specific TCRs.

Sequencing was performed with immunoSEQ multiplex PCR; in TCRdb, only in-frame clones are kept and a portion is missing. The table lists tens of thousands of clones, 80% to 90% of them singletons. As to this clone: What it recognizes is unknown.

This CDR3 region has 14 residues. Germline V lookup: CDR1 GTSNPN, CDR2 SVGIG (reference sequence). Trimming removed 4 bases from V and 3 bases from J; junction bases left unmatched: 6. The source was peripheral blood, collected on day 0 of AZD1222 vaccination. This receptor was identified in an adult in good health. The rearrangement links TRBV30 to TRBJ1-2, with 9 bases fitting TRBD1. The CDR3 loop reads CAWTWDRAHYGYTF. The CDR3 coding sequence is TGTGCCTGGACATGGGACAGGGCTCACTATGGCTACACCTTC. The variable domain in full, with the rest retrieved from reference TRBV30 and TRBJ1-2, is SQTIHQWPATLVQPVGSPLSLECTVEGTSNPNLYWYRQAAGRGLQLLFYSVGIGQISSEVPQNLSASRPQDRQFILSSKKLLLSDSGFYLCAWTWDRAHYGYTFGSGTRLTVV.